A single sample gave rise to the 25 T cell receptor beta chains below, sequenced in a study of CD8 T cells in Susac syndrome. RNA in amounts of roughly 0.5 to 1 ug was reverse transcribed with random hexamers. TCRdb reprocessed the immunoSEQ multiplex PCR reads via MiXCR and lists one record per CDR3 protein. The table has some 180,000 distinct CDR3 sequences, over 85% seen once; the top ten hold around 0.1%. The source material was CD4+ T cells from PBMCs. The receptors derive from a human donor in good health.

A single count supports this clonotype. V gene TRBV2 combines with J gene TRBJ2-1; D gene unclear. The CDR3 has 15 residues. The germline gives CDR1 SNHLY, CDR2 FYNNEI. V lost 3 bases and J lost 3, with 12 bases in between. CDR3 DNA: TGTGCCAGCAGTGATGTCGGGCCAAACTACAATGAGCAGTTCTTC. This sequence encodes CASSDVGPNYNEQFF.

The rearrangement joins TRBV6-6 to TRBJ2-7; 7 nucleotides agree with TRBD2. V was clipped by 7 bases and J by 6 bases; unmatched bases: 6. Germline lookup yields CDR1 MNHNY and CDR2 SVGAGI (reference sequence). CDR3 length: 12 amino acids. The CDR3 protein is CASNLWGGEQYF. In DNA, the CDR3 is TGTGCCAGCAACTTGTGGGGGGGCGAGCAGTACTTC.

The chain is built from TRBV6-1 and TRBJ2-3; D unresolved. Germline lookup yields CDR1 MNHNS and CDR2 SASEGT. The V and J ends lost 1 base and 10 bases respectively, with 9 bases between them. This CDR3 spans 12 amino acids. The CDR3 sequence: CASSEDRRSQYF. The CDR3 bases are TGTGCCAGCAGTGAAGATAGACGCTCGCAGTATTTT.

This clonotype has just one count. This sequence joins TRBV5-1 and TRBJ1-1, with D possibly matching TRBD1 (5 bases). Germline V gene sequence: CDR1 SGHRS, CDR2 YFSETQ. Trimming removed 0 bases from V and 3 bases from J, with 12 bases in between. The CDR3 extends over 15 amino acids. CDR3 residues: CASSLEGERYTEAFF. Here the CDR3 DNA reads TGCGCCAGCAGCTTGGAAGGGGAGAGATACACTGAAGCTTTCTTT.

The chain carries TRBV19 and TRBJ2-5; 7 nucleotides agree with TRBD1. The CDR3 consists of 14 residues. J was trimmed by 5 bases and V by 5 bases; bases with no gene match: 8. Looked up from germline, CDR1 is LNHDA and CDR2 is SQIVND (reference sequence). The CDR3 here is CASSGEGAGETQYF. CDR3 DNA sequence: TGTGCCAGTAGTGGCGAGGGGGCTGGCGAGACCCAGTACTTC.

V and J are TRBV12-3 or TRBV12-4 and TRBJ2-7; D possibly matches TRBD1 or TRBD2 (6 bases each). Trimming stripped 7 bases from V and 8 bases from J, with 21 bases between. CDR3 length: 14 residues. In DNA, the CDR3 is TGTGCCAGCACCTCAGGGGCGGGGTTGGGGAAGCAGTACTTC. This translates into CASTSGAGLGKQYF.

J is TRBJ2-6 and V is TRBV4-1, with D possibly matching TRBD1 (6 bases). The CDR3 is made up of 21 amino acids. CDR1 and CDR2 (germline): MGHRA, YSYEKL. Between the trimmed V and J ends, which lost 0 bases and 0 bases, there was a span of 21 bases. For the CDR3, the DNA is TGCGCCAGCAGCCAAGATGGGGTTGACAGGTCCGGGTACTCTGGGGCCAACGTCCTGACTTTC. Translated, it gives CASSQDGVDRSGYSGANVLTF.

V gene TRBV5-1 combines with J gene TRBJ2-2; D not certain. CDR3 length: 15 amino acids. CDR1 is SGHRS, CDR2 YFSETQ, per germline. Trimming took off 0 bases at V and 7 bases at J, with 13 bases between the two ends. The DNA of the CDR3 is TGCGCCAGCAGCTTGGGCAGATTAGAGCGCGGGGAGCTGTTTTTT. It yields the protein CASSLGRLERGELFF.

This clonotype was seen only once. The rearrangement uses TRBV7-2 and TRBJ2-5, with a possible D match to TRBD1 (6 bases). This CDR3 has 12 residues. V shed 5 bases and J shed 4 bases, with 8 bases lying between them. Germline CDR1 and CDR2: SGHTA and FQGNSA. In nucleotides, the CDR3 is TGTGCCAGCAGCACAGGGCGAGAGACCCAGTACTTC. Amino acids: CASSTGRETQYF.

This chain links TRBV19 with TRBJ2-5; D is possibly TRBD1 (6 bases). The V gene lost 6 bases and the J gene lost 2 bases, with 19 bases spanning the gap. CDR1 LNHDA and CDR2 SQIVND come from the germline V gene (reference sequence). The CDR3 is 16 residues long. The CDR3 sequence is CASSHQGPARQETQYF. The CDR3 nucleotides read TGTGCCAGTAGCCACCAGGGGCCCGCCCGGCAAGAGACCCAGTACTTC.

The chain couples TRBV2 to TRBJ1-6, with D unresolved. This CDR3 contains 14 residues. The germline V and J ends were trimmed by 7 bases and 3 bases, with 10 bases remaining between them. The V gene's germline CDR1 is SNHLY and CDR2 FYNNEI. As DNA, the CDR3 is TGTGCCAGCAATCCGGATAGCTATAATTCACCCCTCCACTTT. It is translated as CASNPDSYNSPLHF.

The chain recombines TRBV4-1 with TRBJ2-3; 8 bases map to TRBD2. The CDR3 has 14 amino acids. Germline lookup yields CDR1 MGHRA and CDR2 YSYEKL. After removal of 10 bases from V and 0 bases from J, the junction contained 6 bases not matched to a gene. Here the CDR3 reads CATTGGASTDTQYF. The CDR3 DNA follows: TGCGCCACTACGGGGGGGGCTAGCACAGATACGCAGTATTTT.

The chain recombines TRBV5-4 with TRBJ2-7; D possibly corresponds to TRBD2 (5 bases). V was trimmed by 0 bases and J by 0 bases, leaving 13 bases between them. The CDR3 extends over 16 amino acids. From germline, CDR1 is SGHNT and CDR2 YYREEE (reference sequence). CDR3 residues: CASSLGTRASSYEQYV. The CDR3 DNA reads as TGTGCCAGCAGCTTGGGGACGCGGGCTAGCTCCTACGAGCAGTACGTC.

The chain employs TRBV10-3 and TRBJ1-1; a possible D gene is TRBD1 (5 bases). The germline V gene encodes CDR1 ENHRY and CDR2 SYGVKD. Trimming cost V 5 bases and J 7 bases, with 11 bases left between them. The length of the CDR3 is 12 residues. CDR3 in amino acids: CAISIIGGEAFF. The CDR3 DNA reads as TGTGCCATCAGTATAATTGGGGGTGAAGCTTTCTTT.

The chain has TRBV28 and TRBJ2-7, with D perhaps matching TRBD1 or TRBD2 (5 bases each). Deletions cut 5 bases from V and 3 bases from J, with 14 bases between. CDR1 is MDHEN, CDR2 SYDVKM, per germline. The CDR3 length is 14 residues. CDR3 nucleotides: TGTGCCAGCAGTGCCGCCGGGACCATCTACGAGCAGTACTTC. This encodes CASSAAGTIYEQYF.

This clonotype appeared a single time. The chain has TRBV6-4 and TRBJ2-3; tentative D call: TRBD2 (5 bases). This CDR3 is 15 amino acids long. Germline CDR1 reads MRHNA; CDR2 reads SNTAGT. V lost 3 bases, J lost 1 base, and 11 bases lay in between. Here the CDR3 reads CASSDRGSGTDTQYF. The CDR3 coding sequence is TGTGCCAGCAGTGATCGGGGATCTGGCACAGATACGCAGTATTTT.

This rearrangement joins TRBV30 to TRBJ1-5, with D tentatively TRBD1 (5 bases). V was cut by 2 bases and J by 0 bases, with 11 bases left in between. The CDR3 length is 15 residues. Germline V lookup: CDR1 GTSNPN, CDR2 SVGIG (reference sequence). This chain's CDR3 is CAWSRQGYSNQPQHF. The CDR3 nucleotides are TGTGCCTGGAGTCGTCAGGGTTATAGCAATCAGCCCCAGCATTTT.

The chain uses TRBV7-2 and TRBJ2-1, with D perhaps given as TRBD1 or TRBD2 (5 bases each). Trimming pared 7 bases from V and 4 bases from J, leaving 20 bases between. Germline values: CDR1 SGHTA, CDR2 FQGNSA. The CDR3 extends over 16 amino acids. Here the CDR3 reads CASKPTGTTRYNEQFF. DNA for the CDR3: TGTGCCAGCAAACCTACCGGGACCACTAGATACAATGAGCAGTTCTTC.

The CDR3 loop reads CASSTVTGAEQYV. The CDR3 coding sequence is TGTGCCAGTAGTACCGTGACAGGGGCCGAGCAGTACGTC. This chain uses TRBV19 with TRBJ2-7; 8 nucleotides match TRBD1. J gave up 6 bases and V 4 bases, and 5 bases lay outside the gene matches. The germline V gene encodes CDR1 LNHDA and CDR2 SQIVND (reference sequence). The CDR3 length is 13 residues.

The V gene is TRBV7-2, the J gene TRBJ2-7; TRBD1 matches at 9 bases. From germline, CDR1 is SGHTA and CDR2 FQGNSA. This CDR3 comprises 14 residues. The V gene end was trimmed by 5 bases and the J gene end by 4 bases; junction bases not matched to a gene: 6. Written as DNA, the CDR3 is TGTGCCAGCAGCCCCCGGACAGGGGCTTACGAGCAGTACGTC. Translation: CASSPRTGAYEQYV.

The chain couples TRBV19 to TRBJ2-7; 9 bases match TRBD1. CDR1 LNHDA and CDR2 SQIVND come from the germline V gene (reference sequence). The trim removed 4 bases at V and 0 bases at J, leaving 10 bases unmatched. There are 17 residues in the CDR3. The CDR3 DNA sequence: TGTGCCAGTAGTAGGGGACAGGGCTGGAAGAGCTCCTACGAGCAGTACTTC. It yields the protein CASSRGQGWKSSYEQYF.

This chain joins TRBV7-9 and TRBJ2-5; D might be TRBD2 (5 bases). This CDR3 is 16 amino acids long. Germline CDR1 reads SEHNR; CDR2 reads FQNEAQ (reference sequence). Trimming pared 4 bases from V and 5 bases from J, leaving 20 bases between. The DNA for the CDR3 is TGTGCCAGCAGCTCCCGCATCGGTGGAGGCGGGGAGACCCAGTACTTC. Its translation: CASSSRIGGGGETQYF.

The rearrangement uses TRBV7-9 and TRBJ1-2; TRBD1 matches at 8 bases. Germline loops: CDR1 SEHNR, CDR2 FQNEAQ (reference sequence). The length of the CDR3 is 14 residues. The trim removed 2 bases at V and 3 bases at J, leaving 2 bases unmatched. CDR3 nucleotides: TGTGCCAGCAGCTTATTGACAGGGGACTATGGCTACACCTTC. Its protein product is CASSLLTGDYGYTF. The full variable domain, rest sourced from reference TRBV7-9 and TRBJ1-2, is DTGVSQNPRHKITKRGQNVTFRCDPISEHNRLYWYRQTLGQGPEFLTYFQNEAQLEKSRLLSDRFSAERPKGSFSTLEIQRTEQGDSAMYLCASSLLTGDYGYTFGSGTRLTVV.

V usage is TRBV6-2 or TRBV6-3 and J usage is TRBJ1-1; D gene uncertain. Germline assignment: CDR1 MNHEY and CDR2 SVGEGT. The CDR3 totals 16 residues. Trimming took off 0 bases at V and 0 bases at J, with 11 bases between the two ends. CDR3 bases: TGTGCCAGCAGTTACTCGATAGGTCGGATGAACACTGAAGCTTTCTTT. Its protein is CASSYSIGRMNTEAFF.

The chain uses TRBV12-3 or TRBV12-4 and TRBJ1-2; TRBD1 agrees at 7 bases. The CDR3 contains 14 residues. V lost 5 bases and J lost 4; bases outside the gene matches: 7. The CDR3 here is CASSHRQGPYGYTF. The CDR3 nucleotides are TGTGCCAGCAGTCATCGACAGGGTCCCTATGGCTACACCTTC.